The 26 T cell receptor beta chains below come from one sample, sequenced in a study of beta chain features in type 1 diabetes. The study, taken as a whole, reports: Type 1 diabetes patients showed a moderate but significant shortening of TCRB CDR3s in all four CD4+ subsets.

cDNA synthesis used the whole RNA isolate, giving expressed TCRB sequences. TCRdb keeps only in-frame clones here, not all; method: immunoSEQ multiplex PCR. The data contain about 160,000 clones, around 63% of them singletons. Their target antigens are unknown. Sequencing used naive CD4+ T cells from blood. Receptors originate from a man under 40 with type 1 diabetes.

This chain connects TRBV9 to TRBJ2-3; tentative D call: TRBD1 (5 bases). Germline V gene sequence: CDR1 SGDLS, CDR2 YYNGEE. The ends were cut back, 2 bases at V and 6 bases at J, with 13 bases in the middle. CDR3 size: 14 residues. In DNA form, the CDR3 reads TGTGCCAGCAGCGTCGGACACCCGTCCGATACGCAGTATTTT. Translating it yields CASSVGHPSDTQYF.

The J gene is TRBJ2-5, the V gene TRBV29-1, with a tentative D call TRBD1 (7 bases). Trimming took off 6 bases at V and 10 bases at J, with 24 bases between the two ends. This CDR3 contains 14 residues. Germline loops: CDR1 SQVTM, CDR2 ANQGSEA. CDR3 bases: TGCAGCGTCCCACTATACCTAACAGGGGAGGACCAGTACTTC. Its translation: CSVPLYLTGEDQYF.

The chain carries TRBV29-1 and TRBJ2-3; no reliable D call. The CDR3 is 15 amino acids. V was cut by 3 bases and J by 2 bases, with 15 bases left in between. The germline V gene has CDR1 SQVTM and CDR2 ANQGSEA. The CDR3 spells CSVDTGPSLTDTQYF. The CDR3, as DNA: TGCAGCGTTGATACGGGTCCCTCCCTCACAGATACGCAGTATTTT.

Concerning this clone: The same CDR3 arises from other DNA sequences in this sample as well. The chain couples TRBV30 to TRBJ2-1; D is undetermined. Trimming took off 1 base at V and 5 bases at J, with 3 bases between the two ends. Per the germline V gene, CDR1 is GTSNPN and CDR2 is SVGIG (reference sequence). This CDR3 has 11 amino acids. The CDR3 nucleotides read TGTGCCTGGAGTGGGAACAATGAGCAGTTCTTC. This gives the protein CAWSGNNEQFF.

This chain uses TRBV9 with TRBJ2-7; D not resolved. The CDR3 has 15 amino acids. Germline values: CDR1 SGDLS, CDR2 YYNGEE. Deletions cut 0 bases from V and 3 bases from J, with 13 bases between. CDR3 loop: CASSVGMTPVYEQYF. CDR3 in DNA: TGTGCCAGCAGCGTAGGGATGACACCCGTCTACGAGCAGTACTTC.

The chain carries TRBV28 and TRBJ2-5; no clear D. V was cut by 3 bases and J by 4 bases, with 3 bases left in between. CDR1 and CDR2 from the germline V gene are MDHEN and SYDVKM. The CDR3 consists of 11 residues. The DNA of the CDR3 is TGTGCCAGCAGTTTTGCAGAGACCCAGTACTTC. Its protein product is CASSFAETQYF.

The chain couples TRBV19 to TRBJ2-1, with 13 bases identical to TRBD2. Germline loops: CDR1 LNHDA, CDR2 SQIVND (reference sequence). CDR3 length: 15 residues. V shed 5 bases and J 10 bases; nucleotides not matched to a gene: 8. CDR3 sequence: CASSYGTSGAGEQFF. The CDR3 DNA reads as TGTGCCAGTAGTTACGGGACTAGCGGGGCAGGCGAGCAGTTCTTC.

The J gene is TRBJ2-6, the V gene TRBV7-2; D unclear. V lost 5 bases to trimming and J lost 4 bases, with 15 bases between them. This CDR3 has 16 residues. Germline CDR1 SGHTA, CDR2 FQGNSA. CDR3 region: CASSLLGGSGANVLTF. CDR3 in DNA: TGTGCCAGCAGCCTACTTGGTGGCTCCGGGGCCAACGTCCTGACTTTC.

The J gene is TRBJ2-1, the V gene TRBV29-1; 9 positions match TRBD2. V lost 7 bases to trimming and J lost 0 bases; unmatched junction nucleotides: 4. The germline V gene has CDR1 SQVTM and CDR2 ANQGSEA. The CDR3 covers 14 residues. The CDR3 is CSGLAGSSYNEQFF. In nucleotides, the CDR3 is TGCAGCGGGCTAGCGGGGAGCTCCTACAATGAGCAGTTCTTC.

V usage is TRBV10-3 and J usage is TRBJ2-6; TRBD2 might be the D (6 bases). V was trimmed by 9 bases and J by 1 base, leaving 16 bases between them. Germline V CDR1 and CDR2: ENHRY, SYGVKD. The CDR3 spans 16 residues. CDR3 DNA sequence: TGTGCCATGGGGGACTTTGCCCGATCTGGGGCCAACGTCCTGACTTTC. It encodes CAMGDFARSGANVLTF.

This chain's CDR3 is CASTIQRDRGTHEQYF. CDR3 bases: TGTGCCAGCACCATCCAAAGGGACAGGGGAACGCACGAGCAGTACTTC. The chain has TRBV28 and TRBJ2-7; the match to TRBD1 covers 10 bases. Per the germline V gene, CDR1 is MDHEN and CDR2 is SYDVKM. The CDR3 extends over 16 amino acids. The junction had 14 bases not matched to a gene; V was cut back by 7 bases and J by 5 bases.

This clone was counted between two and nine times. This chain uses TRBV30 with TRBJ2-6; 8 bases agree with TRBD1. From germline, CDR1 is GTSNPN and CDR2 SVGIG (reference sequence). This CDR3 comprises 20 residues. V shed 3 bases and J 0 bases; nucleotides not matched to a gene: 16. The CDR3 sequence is CAWSSVLGQGQSSGANVLTF. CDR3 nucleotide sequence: TGTGCCTGGAGCTCCGTATTAGGACAGGGCCAAAGCTCTGGGGCCAACGTCCTGACTTTC.

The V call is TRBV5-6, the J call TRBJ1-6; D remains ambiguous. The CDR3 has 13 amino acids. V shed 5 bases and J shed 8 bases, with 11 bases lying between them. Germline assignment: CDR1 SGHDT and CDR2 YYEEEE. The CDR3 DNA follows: TGTGCCAGCAGTGGCGGGATAGATTCACCCCTCCACTTT. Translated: CASSGGIDSPLHF.

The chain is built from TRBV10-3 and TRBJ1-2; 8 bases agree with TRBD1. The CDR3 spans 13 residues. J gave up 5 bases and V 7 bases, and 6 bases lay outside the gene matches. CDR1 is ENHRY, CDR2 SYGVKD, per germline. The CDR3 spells CAITEDREYGYTF. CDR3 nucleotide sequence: TGTGCCATCACCGAGGACAGGGAGTATGGCTACACCTTC.

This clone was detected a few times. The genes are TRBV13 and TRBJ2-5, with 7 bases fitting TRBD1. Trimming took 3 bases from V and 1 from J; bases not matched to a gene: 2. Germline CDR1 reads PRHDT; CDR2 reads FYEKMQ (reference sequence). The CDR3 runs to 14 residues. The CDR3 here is CASSFAGGQETQYF. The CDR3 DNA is TGTGCCAGCAGCTTTGCAGGGGGCCAAGAGACCCAGTACTTC. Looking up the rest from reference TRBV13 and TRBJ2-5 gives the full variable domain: AAGVIQSPRHLIKEKRETATLKCYPIPRHDTVYWYQQGPGQDPQFLISFYEKMQSDKGSIPDRFSAQQFSDYHSELNMSSLELGDSALYFCASSFAGGQETQYFGPGTRLLVL.

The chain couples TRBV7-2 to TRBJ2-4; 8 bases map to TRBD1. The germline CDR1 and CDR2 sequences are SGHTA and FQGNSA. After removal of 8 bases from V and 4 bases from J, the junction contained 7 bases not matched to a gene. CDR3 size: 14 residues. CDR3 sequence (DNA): TGTGCCAGCGGACGCGGGACAGGAAAAAACATTCAGTACTTC. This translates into CASGRGTGKNIQYF.

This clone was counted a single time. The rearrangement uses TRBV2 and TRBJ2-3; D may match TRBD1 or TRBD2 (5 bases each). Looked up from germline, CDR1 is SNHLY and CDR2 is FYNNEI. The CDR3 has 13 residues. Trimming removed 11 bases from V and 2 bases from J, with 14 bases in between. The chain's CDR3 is CAAIEGITDTQYF. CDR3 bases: TGTGCCGCCATAGAGGGGATCACAGATACGCAGTATTTT.

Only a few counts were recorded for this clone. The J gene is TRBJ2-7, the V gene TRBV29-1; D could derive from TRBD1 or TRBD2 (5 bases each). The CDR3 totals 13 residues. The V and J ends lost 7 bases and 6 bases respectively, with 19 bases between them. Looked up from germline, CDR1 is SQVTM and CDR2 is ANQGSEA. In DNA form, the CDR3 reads TGCAGCGGAAGGGACGGAGGACTTGCCGAGCAGTACTTC. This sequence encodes CSGRDGGLAEQYF.

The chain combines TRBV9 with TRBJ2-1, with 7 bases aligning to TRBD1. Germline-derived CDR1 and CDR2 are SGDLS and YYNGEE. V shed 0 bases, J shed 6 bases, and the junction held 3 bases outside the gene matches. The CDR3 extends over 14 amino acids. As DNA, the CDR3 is TGTGCCAGCAGCGTAGGTGCAGGGGGCAATGAGCAGTTCTTC. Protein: CASSVGAGGNEQFF.

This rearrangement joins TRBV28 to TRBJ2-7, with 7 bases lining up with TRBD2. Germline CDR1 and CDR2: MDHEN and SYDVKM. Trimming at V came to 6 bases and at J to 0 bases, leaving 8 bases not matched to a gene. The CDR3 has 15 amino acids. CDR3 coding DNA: TGTGCCAGCAGCCGGGGGGACGGATCCTCCTACGAGCAGTACTTC. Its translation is CASSRGDGSSYEQYF.

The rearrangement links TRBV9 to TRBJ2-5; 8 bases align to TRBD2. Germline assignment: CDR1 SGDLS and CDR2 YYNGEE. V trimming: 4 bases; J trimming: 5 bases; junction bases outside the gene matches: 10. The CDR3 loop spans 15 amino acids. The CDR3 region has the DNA TGTGCCAGCAGCCCCCCCGGGGGGGCATGGGAGACCCAGTACTTC. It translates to CASSPPGGAWETQYF.

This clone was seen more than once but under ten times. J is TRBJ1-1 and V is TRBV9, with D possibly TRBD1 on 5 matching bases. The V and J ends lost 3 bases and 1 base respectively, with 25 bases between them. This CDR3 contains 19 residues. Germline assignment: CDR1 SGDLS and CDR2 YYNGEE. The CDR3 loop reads CASSGTPGRSRQGNTEAFF. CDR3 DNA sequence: TGTGCCAGCAGCGGGACCCCAGGGAGGTCCCGACAAGGGAACACTGAAGCTTTCTTT.

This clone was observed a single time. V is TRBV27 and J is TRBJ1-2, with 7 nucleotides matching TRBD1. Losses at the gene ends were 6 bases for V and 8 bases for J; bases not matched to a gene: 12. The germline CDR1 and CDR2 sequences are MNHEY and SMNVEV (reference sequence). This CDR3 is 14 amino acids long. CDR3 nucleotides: TGTGCCAGCAGGGAACAGGGGACAATTTCAGGCTACACCTTC. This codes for CASREQGTISGYTF.

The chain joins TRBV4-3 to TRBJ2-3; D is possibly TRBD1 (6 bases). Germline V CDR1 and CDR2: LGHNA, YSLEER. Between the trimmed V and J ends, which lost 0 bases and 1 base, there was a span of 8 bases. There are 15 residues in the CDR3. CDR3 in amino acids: CASSQDRQGTDTQYF. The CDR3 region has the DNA TGCGCCAGCAGCCAAGATCGACAGGGCACAGATACGCAGTATTTT.

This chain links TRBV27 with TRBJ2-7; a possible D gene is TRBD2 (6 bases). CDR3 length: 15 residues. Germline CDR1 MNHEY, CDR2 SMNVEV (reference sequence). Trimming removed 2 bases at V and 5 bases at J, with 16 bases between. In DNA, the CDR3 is TGTGCCAGCAGTTTAATGCGGGAAGGCCCGGACGAGCAGTACTTC. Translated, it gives CASSLMREGPDEQYF.

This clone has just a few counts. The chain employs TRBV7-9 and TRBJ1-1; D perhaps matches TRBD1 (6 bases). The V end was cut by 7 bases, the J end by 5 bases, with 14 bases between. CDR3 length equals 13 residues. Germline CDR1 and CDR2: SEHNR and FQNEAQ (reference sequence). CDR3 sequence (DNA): TGTGCCAGCAACCTATTAGGGGGAACTGAAGCTTTCTTT. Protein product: CASNLLGGTEAFF. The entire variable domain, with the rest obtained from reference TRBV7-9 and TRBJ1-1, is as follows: DTGVSQNPRHKITKRGQNVTFRCDPISEHNRLYWYRQTLGQGPEFLTYFQNEAQLEKSRLLSDRFSAERPKGSFSTLEIQRTEQGDSAMYLCASNLLGGTEAFFGQGTRLTVV.